This entry features one T cell receptor (beta chain) sequence. The antigen remains undetermined. Noted time point: after neoadjuvant nivolumab, at surgical resection. The patients had HPV-negative, locally advanced oral cavity squamous cell carcinoma. The data stem from a study of neoadjuvant anti-PD-1 for oral cavity cancer. Across the whole study: Non-progressing patients received a fourth nivolumab dose near day 43, then surgery on days 50-56. Study findings and constraints: Higher pretreatment blood Treg/Th17 ratios correlated with higher pretreatment blood and lower post-treatment tumor TCRbeta clonality.

Blood libraries mostly used about 500 ng genomic DNA, six replicates each. Some clones are missing from TCRdb's copy, which holds only in-frame ones; the method was immunoSEQ multiplex PCR. This repertoire shows 7,600 or so clones, approximately 67% found once; its top ten account for roughly 3%. The origin of this receptor is a person between 35 and 79 years old with oral cavity squamous cell carcinoma. This specimen consisted of PBMCs, obtained after nivolumab (anti-PD-1) treatment.

CDR3 bases: TGTGCCAGCAGTTTAGACAGGGACTACGAGCAGTACTTC. It specifies CASSLDRDYEQYF. The genes are TRBV2 and TRBJ2-7; 7 bases are a match to TRBD1. V lost 5 bases and J lost 3; bases outside the gene matches: 4. Germline lookup yields CDR1 SNHLY and CDR2 FYNNEI. The CDR3 has 13 amino acids.